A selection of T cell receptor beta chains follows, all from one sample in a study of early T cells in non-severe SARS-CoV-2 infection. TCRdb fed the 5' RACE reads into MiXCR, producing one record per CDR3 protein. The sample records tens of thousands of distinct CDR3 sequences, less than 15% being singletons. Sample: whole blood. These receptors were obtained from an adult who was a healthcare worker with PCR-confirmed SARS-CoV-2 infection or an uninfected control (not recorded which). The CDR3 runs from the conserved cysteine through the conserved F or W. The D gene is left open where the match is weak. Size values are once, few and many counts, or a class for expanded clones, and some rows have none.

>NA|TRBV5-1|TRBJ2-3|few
CASSFDSPADTQYF
TGCGCCAGCAGCTTCGACAGTCCCGCAGATACGCAGTATTTT
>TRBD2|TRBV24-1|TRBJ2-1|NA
CATSDFGGAYNEQFF
TGTGCCACCAGTGATTTCGGGGGGGCCTACAATGAGCAGTTCTTC
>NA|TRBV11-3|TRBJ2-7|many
CASSFQGNEQYF
TGTGCCAGCAGCTTCCAGGGGAACGAGCAGTACTTC
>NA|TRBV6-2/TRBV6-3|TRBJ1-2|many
CASSLPGERYGYTF
TGTGCCAGCAGTCTACCCGGGGAGAGGTATGGCTACACCTTC
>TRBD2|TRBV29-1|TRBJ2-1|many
CSAGREGWMEYNEQFF
TGCAGCGCTGGGAGGGAGGGATGGATGGAGTACAATGAGCAGTTCTTC
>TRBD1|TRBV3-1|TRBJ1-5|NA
CASSPGGLSNQPQHF
TGTGCCAGCAGCCCAGGGGGATTGAGCAATCAGCCCCAGCATTTT
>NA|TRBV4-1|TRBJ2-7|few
CASSQGQTYEQYF
TGCGCCAGCAGCCAGGGGCAGACCTACGAGCAGTACTTC
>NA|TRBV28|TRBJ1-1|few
CASSLPRTSEAFF
TGTGCCAGCAGTCTACCTCGGACGTCAGAAGCTTTCTTT
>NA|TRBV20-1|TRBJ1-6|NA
CSARDVGGLFNSPLHF
TGCAGTGCTAGAGATGTCGGAGGGTTATTCAATTCACCCCTCCACTTT
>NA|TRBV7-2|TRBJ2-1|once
CASSQGTSFSYNEQFF
TGTGCCAGCAGCCAGGGGACTTCCTTCTCCTACAATGAGCAGTTCTTC